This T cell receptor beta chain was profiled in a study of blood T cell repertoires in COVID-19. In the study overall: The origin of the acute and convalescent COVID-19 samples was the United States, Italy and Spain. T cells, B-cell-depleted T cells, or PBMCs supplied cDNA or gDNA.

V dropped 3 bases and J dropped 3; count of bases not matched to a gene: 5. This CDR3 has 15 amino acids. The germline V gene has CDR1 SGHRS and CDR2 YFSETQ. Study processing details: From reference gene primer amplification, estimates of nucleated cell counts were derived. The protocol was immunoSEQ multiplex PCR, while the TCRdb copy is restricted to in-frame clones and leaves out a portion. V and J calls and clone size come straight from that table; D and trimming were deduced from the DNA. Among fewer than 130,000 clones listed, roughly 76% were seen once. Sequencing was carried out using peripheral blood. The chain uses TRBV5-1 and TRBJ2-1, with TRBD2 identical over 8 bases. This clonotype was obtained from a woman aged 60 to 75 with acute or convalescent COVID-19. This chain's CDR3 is CASSYSGDDYNEQFF. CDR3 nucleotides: TGCGCCAGCAGCTATAGCGGGGATGACTACAATGAGCAGTTCTTC.